This T cell receptor beta chain was documented in a study of read filtering for tumor transcriptome and immune sequencing. The wider study: Revised staging placed roughly 8 patients in R-ISS I, 15 to 20 in II, more than five in III. After DNase treatment, RNA was made into whole-transcriptome libraries. General study findings and limits: RNA-seq captured clonotypes less deeply and reliably than IR-seq. This fraction held mixed bone marrow immune cells after CD138-negative sorting.

This clonotype was counted a few times. Antigen: not known. Trimming removed 4 bases at V and 5 bases at J, with 12 bases between. The CDR3 has 13 amino acids. Germline CDR1 reads SGHRS; CDR2 reads YFSETQ. Molecular barcoded adaptors covering alpha/delta and beta/gamma chains were used on about 390 ng RNA. TCRdb independently ran MiXCR on the reads; one entry per CDR3 protein. This sample has 40,000 or so distinct CDR3 sequences; about 11% occur once, and the top ten carry around 32%. The V call is TRBV5-1, the J call TRBJ1-2; weak D call: TRBD1 (6 bases). This sequence originates from a donor at least 40 years old with multiple myeloma. The sequencing sample was made of a population of CD138-negative cells sorted from bone marrow. The chain's CDR3 is CASSPTTGYGYTF. In DNA form, the CDR3 reads TGCGCCAGCAGCCCCACGACAGGATATGGCTACACCTTC.